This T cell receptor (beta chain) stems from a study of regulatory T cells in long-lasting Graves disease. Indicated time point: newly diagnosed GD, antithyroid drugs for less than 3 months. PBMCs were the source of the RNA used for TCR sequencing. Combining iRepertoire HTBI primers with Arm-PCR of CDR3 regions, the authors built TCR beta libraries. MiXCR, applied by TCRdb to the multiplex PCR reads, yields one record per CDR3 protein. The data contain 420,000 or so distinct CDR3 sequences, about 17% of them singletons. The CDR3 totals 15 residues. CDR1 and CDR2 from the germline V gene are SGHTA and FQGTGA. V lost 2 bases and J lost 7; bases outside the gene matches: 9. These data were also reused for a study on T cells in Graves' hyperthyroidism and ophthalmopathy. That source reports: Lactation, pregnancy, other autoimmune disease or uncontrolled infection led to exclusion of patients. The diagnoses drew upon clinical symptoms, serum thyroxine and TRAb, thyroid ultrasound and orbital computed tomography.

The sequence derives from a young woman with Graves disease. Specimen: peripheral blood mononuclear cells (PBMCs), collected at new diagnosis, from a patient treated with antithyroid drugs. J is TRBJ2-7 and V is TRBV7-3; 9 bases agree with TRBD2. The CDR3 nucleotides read TGTGCCAGCAGCTTACAAATAGCGGGAGACAATGAGCAGTACTTC. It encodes CASSLQIAGDNEQYF.